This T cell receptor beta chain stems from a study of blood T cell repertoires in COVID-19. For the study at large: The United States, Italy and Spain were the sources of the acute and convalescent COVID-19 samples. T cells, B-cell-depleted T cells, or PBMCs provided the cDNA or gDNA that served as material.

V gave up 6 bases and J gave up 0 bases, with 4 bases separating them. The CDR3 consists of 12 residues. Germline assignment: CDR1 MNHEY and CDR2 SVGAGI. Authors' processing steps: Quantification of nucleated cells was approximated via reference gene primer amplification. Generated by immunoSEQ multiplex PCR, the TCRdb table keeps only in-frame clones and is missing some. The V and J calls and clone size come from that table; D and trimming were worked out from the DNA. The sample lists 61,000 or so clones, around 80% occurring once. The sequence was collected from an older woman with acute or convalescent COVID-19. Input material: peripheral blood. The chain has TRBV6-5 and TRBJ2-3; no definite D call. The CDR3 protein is CASRSSTDTQYF. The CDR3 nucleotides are TGTGCCAGCAGGTCTAGCACAGATACGCAGTATTTT.